Shown below are 15 T cell receptor beta chains from a single sample sequenced in a study of Graves' ophthalmopathy and Graves' hyperthyroidism. Researchers took RNA transcripts and amplified TCR beta CDR3 regions from them. The workflow started with a first-round RT-PCR run with HTBI primers and then moved on to a second-round multiplex PCR. TCRdb reprocessed the multiplex PCR reads with MiXCR, giving one entry per CDR3 protein. The data show about 640,000 distinct CDR3 sequences, under 50% seen once. Sequencing was carried out using peripheral blood. These TCRs come from an adult man with Graves' ophthalmopathy.

This clonotype was recorded at least ten times. This rearrangement joins TRBV19 to TRBJ1-1, with D perhaps TRBD1 (5 bases). Germline V gene sequence: CDR1 LNHDA, CDR2 SQIVND (reference sequence). CDR3 length: 13 residues. V shed 5 bases and J shed 3 bases, with 10 bases lying between them. CDR3 sequence: CASSSRADTEAFF. Here the CDR3 DNA reads TGTGCCAGTAGTTCCAGGGCGGACACTGAAGCTTTCTTT.

This clonotype was counted ten times or more. The CDR3 coding sequence is TGTGCCAGCAGCGCCCTAGCTGGCACTGAAGCTTTCTTT. It yields the protein CASSALAGTEAFF. This chain joins TRBV9 and TRBJ1-1; D remains ambiguous. With 3 bases removed from V and 4 bases from J, the gap between germline ends came to 10 bases. CDR3 length: 13 residues. The germline gives CDR1 SGDLS, CDR2 YYNGEE.

A few counts support this clonotype. V usage is TRBV19 and J usage is TRBJ2-6; 7 bases match TRBD1. The CDR3 sequence is 19 residues long. CDR1 LNHDA and CDR2 SQIVND come from the germline V gene (reference sequence). Unmatched junction bases numbered 10, after V lost 2 bases and J lost 0 bases. The CDR3 nucleotides read TGTGCCAGTAGTATAACGCCGGGACAGTCTATCTCTGGGGCCAACGTCCTGACTTTC. This gives the protein CASSITPGQSISGANVLTF.

This clonotype was seen repeatedly, ten times or more. V gene TRBV10-3 combines with J gene TRBJ1-2; D may be TRBD1 (6 bases). CDR3 length: 15 amino acids. Germline values: CDR1 ENHRY, CDR2 SYGVKD. Trimming took 7 bases from V and 9 from J, leaving 24 bases between them. The CDR3 sequence is CAIKVETGIRGSYTF. In nucleotides, the CDR3 is TGTGCCATCAAAGTGGAAACAGGGATAAGGGGAAGCTACACCTTC.

This clonotype was observed many times. This chain connects TRBV12-3 or TRBV12-4 to TRBJ1-6; no definite D call. Trimming cost V 3 bases and J 2 bases, with 8 bases left between them. The CDR3 consists of 15 residues. Here the CDR3 DNA reads TGTGCCAGCAGTTTCGTAGACGCCTATAATTCACCCCTCCACTTT. It yields the protein CASSFVDAYNSPLHF.

The CDR3 protein is CATSPMTGSTQYF. The CDR3 bases are TGTGCCACCAGCCCGATGACAGGGTCGACCCAGTACTTC. The chain has TRBV15 and TRBJ2-5; 7 bases align to TRBD1. Germline CDR1 reads LNHNV; CDR2 reads YYDKDF (reference sequence). V dropped 5 bases and J dropped 7; count of bases not matched to a gene: 7. The CDR3 is 13 residues long.

This clonotype was found many times. The chain employs TRBV29-1 and TRBJ1-1, with D possibly matching TRBD1 (5 bases). The CDR3 spans 12 residues. V lost 8 bases and J lost 4, with 14 bases in between. CDR1 and CDR2 from the germline V gene are SQVTM and ANQGSEA. In nucleotides, the CDR3 is TGCAGCCCCTCGGCCAGGGCCACTGAAGCTTTCTTT. It encodes CSPSARATEAFF.

This clonotype came up once. CDR3 sequence (DNA): TGTGCCAGCAGTTTAGAAGCGAATCAAGAGACCCAGTACTTC. Its translation: CASSLEANQETQYF. The chain is built from TRBV12-3 or TRBV12-4 and TRBJ2-5, with no clear D. The ends were cut back, 1 base at V and 2 bases at J, with 8 bases in the middle. The CDR3 sequence is 14 residues long.

There are many counts of this clonotype. The rearrangement joins TRBV15 to TRBJ1-1; the D is unclear. The CDR3 runs 18 residues. V gave up 0 bases and J gave up 1 base, with 18 bases separating them. CDR1 and CDR2 from the germline V gene are LNHNV and YYDKDF (reference sequence). This chain's CDR3 is CATSRDGPGEVPNTEAFF. The CDR3, as DNA: TGTGCCACCAGCAGAGACGGCCCCGGGGAGGTGCCGAACACTGAAGCTTTCTTT.

The chain employs TRBV7-2 and TRBJ1-6, with D tentatively TRBD1 (5 bases). Looked up from germline, CDR1 is SGHTA and CDR2 is FQGNSA. This CDR3 spans 12 amino acids. Trimming took 1 base from V and 13 from J, leaving 8 bases between them. The CDR3 DNA follows: TGTGCCAGCAGCTTAGGGGACCAGCCCCTCCACTTT. This codes for CASSLGDQPLHF. The variable domain in full, with the rest retrieved from reference TRBV7-2 and TRBJ1-6, is GAGVSQSPSNKVTEKGKDVELRCDPISGHTALYWYRQSLGQGLEFLIYFQGNSAPDKSGLPSDRFSAERTGGSVSTLTIQRTQQEDSAVYLCASSLGDQPLHFGNGTRLTVT.

This clonotype occurred many times. V and J are TRBV20-1 and TRBJ1-1, with D perhaps matching TRBD1 (6 bases). The CDR3 has 16 amino acids. In germline, CDR1 is DFQATT, CDR2 SNEGSKA (reference sequence). The V end was cut by 3 bases, the J end by 1 base, with 18 bases between. The CDR3 DNA follows: TGCAGTGCTAGTACACGGCGGGGGGGCAGGAACACTGAAGCTTTCTTT. Its protein is CSASTRRGGRNTEAFF.

The V call is TRBV6-5, the J call TRBJ1-2, with TRBD1 matching 7 bases. This CDR3 is 15 amino acids long. The trim removed 5 bases at V and 4 bases at J, leaving 10 bases unmatched. Germline CDR1 MNHEY, CDR2 SVGAGI. The CDR3 sequence: CASSITTGTAYGYTF. The CDR3 nucleotides are TGTGCCAGCAGTATCACCACAGGGACAGCCTATGGCTACACCTTC.

As to this clonotype: Its ends do not fully match the called genes, so a read error is possible. V and J are TRBV7-2 and TRBJ1-3; TRBD1 aligns across 9 bases. This CDR3 is built from 16 residues. CDR1 SGHTA and CDR2 FQGNSA come from the germline V gene. In nucleotides, the CDR3 is TGTGCCAGCAGACTCCGGGACAGGGACTCTGGAAGCACCATATATTTT. It encodes CASRLRDRDSGSTIYF.

This clonotype occurred many times. A read error may produce the germline difference seen at one junction end. The V gene is TRBV7-7, the J gene TRBJ2-5; TRBD2 matches 7 bases. In germline, CDR1 is SSHAT, CDR2 FNYEAQ (reference sequence). The CDR3 is 15 amino acids. CDR3 nucleotide sequence: TGTGCTAGCAGCTTTCAACTAGCGCCACAAGAGACCCAGTACTTC. This sequence encodes CASSFQLAPQETQYF.

This clonotype was counted only a few times. This sequence joins TRBV9 and TRBJ2-3, with 8 nucleotides matching TRBD1. Trimming took 0 bases from V and 7 from J; bases not matched to a gene: 7. CDR3 length: 15 residues. Per germline, CDR1 SGDLS and CDR2 YYNGEE. The CDR3 region has the DNA TGTGCCAGCAGCGTAGACCGCAGGGGGCCGAATACGCAGTATTTT. This translates into CASSVDRRGPNTQYF.